This T cell receptor beta chain came from a study of T cell responses to AZD1222 COVID-19 vaccine. Study-wide points: Spike-wide coverage was observed for vaccine-associated CD4 TCRs, with dominant responses at 160-218 and 743-854.

The assay was immunoSEQ multiplex PCR, and TCRdb's table has in-frame clones only and misses some. The sample holds 100,000 to 150,000 clones, around 83% seen once. V lost 0 bases and J lost 6, with 11 bases in between. Per germline, CDR1 LGHNA and CDR2 YNFKEQ. The CDR3 is 15 amino acids. In its sample, this clone was seen a few times. What it recognizes is unknown. This rearrangement joins TRBV4-2 to TRBJ2-2; D is uncertain. Sequenced material: peripheral blood, taken on day 0 of AZD1222 vaccination. The clonotype comes from an adult in good health. In DNA form, the CDR3 reads TGTGCCAGCAGCCAAGATCTAACCTTCCCCGGGGAGCTGTTTTTT. This codes for CASSQDLTFPGELFF.